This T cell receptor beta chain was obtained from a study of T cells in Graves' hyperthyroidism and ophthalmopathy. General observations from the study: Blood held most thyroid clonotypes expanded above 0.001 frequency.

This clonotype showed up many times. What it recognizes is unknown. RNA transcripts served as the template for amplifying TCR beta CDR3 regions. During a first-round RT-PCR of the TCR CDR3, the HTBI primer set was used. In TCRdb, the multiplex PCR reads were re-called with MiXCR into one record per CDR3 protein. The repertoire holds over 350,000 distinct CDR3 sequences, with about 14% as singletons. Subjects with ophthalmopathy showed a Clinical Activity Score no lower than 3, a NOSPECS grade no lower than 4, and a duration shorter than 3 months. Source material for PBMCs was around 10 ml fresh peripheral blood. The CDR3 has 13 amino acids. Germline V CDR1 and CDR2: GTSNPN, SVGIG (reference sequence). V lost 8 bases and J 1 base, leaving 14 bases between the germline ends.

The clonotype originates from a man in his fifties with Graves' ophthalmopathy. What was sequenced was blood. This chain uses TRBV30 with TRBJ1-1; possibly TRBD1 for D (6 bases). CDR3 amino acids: CAGLTGRNTEAFF. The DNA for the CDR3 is TGTGCCGGATTGACAGGCCGGAACACTGAAGCTTTCTTT.